The 28 T cell receptor beta chains below all came from one sample that was sequenced in a study of blood T cell repertoires in COVID-19. Repertoires were generated with immunoSEQ multiplex PCR, while TCRdb's copy carries only in-frame clones and drops some. The sample yields 110,000 or so clones, 84% seen once. The specimen was peripheral blood. The receptors derive from a woman aged 35 to 49 with acute or convalescent COVID-19.

The genes are TRBV11-2 and TRBJ1-2; possibly TRBD1 for D (6 bases). Germline assignment: CDR1 SGHAT and CDR2 FQNNGV. The CDR3 sequence is 14 residues long. The V end lost 5 bases, the J end lost 6 bases, and 16 bases lay between the germline ends. The CDR3 loop is CASSQGLNRDGYTF. DNA of the CDR3: TGTGCCAGCAGCCAGGGGCTCAATAGGGATGGCTACACCTTC. Looking up the rest from reference TRBV11-2 and TRBJ1-2 gives the full variable domain: EAGVAQSPRYKIIEKRQSVAFWCNPISGHATLYWYQQILGQGPKLLIQFQNNGVVDDSQLPKDRFSAERLKGVDSTLKIQPAKLEDSAVYLCASSQGLNRDGYTFGSGTRLTVV.

The V gene is TRBV7-2, the J gene TRBJ1-1, with TRBD1 matching 9 bases. This CDR3 spans 15 amino acids. Trimming at V came to 5 bases and at J to 6 bases, leaving 10 bases not matched to a gene. Germline CDR1 and CDR2: SGHTA and FQGNSA. The DNA of the CDR3 is TGTGCCAGCAGCCAGAGTGTAGGACAGGGGCCTGAAGCTTTCTTT. This sequence encodes CASSQSVGQGPEAFF.

The chain couples TRBV9 to TRBJ1-4, with D uncertain. Germline CDR1 and CDR2: SGDLS and YYNGEE. V was cut by 0 bases and J by 3 bases, with 6 bases left in between. This CDR3 is built from 14 residues. The CDR3 spells CASSVATANEKLFF. Written as DNA, the CDR3 is TGTGCCAGCAGCGTAGCAACAGCTAATGAAAAACTGTTTTTT.

V and J are TRBV7-2 and TRBJ2-5; 11 bases match TRBD2. The CDR3 extends over 16 amino acids. CDR1 and CDR2 from the germline V gene are SGHTA and FQGNSA. Trimming cost V 3 bases and J 0 bases; bases outside gene matches: 3. The CDR3 is CASSFRTSGHQETQYF. The CDR3 DNA follows: TGTGCCAGCAGCTTCCGGACTAGCGGGCACCAAGAGACCCAGTACTTC.

This chain uses TRBV19 with TRBJ1-5; the D gene is possibly TRBD1 (5 bases). The germline CDR1 and CDR2 sequences are LNHDA and SQIVND (reference sequence). The CDR3 totals 16 residues. Trimming shortened V by 7 bases and J by 0 bases, and 16 bases separated the two germline ends. The CDR3 DNA reads as TGTGCCAGTATCAAAGGATGGGGACTTAGCAATCAGCCCCAGCATTTT. Amino acid sequence: CASIKGWGLSNQPQHF.

This clone turned up a few times. The J gene is TRBJ2-7, the V gene TRBV6-2 or TRBV6-3; 10 positions match TRBD2. Germline values: CDR1 MNHEY, CDR2 SVGEGT. This CDR3 contains 15 residues. With 4 bases clipped from V and 3 bases from J, the junction kept 6 bases outside the gene matches. The CDR3 sequence: CASSSRTSGGYEQYF. CDR3 coding DNA: TGTGCCAGCAGTTCCCGGACTAGCGGAGGCTACGAGCAGTACTTC.

The chain combines TRBV27 with TRBJ2-1; perhaps TRBD2 as D (6 bases). The V gene lost 0 bases and the J gene lost 8 bases, with 14 bases spanning the gap. This CDR3 spans 15 amino acids. Germline CDR1 is MNHEY and CDR2 is SMNVEV (reference sequence). The CDR3 DNA reads TGTGCCAGCAGTTTATCTCAGCGGGCCCAGGATGAGCAGTTCTTC. As protein: CASSLSQRAQDEQFF.

The V gene is TRBV7-2, the J gene TRBJ2-1, with D perhaps matching TRBD1 (5 bases). Per the germline V gene, CDR1 is SGHTA and CDR2 is FQGNSA. The CDR3 loop spans 14 amino acids. The V gene lost 2 bases and the J gene lost 12 bases, with 17 bases spanning the gap. The CDR3 bases are TGTGCCAGCAGCTTAATTTCAGGGCGCGAGGTGCAGTTCTTC. Protein sequence: CASSLISGREVQFF. The entire variable domain, with the rest obtained from reference TRBV7-2 and TRBJ2-1, is as follows: GAGVSQSPSNKVTEKGKDVELRCDPISGHTALYWYRQSLGQGLEFLIYFQGNSAPDKSGLPSDRFSAERTGGSVSTLTIQRTQQEDSAVYLCASSLISGREVQFFGPGTRLTVL.

The rearrangement joins TRBV30 to TRBJ1-2; D call uncertain. CDR3 length equals 15 residues. Germline V gives CDR1 GTSNPN, CDR2 SVGIG (reference sequence). Trimming took off 1 base at V and 0 bases at J, with 12 bases between the two ends. The CDR3 is CAWSAFAGTNYGYTF. The CDR3 DNA is TGTGCCTGGAGTGCTTTCGCCGGGACTAACTATGGCTACACCTTC.

This clone came up once. The V and J genes are TRBV18 and TRBJ1-4, with 9 bases matching TRBD1. The CDR3 is 14 residues long. V trimming: 3 bases; J trimming: 8 bases; junction bases outside the gene matches: 4. Germline V gene lookup returns CDR1 KGHSH and CDR2 LQKENI. The CDR3 is CASSPDRGVEKLFF. In nucleotides, the CDR3 is TGTGCCAGCTCACCGGACAGGGGAGTCGAAAAACTGTTTTTT.

The rearrangement links TRBV9 to TRBJ2-3; D is perhaps TRBD1 (6 bases). The CDR3 has 13 amino acids. V lost 0 bases and J 7 bases, leaving 9 bases between the germline ends. The germline gives CDR1 SGDLS, CDR2 YYNGEE. The CDR3 loop reads CASSVARGYTQYF. DNA of the CDR3: TGTGCCAGCAGCGTAGCCAGGGGCTATACGCAGTATTTT.

The chain recombines TRBV19 with TRBJ1-5, with 10 bases that match TRBD1. Germline CDR1 reads LNHDA; CDR2 reads SQIVND (reference sequence). CDR3 length: 14 amino acids. V lost 4 bases, J lost 6 bases, and 3 bases stayed unmatched. As DNA, the CDR3 is TGTGCCAGTAGTAGACAGGGGGCAGGTCAGCCCCAGCATTTT. The encoded protein is CASSRQGAGQPQHF.

The V gene is TRBV7-2, the J gene TRBJ1-1, with D perhaps matching TRBD1 (5 bases). Germline lookup yields CDR1 SGHTA and CDR2 FQGNSA. This CDR3 contains 14 residues. Trimming pared 2 bases from V and 0 bases from J, leaving 7 bases between. The chain's CDR3 is CASSLTRVNTEAFF. The CDR3 DNA reads TGTGCCAGCAGCTTAACCAGGGTGAACACTGAAGCTTTCTTT.

The chain links TRBV7-2 to TRBJ2-7, with D hard to call. The CDR3 runs 12 residues. CDR1 is SGHTA and CDR2 is FQGNSA in the germline V gene. V lost 5 bases to trimming and J lost 0 bases, with 5 bases between them. CDR3: CASSPSSYEQYF. In DNA, the CDR3 is TGTGCCAGCAGCCCCAGCTCCTACGAGCAGTACTTC.

This rearrangement joins TRBV5-1 to TRBJ1-4; 7 nucleotides match TRBD1. Germline CDR1 reads SGHRS; CDR2 reads YFSETQ. This CDR3 has 15 residues. The trim removed 4 bases at V and 6 bases at J, leaving 9 bases unmatched. CDR3 protein: CASSPMGQPDEKLFF. The CDR3 DNA sequence: TGCGCCAGCAGCCCGATGGGACAGCCGGATGAAAAACTGTTTTTT.

The gene calls are TRBV12-3 or TRBV12-4 and TRBJ1-1; D is possibly TRBD1 (5 bases). This CDR3 spans 11 amino acids. The ends were cut back, 6 bases at V and 3 bases at J, with 5 bases in the middle. For the CDR3, the DNA is TGTGCCAGCAGCAGGGACACTGAAGCTTTCTTT. This gives the protein CASSRDTEAFF.

The gene calls are TRBV12-3 or TRBV12-4 and TRBJ2-7, with 8 nucleotides matching TRBD1. V shed 4 bases and J 6 bases; nucleotides not matched to a gene: 2. This CDR3 has 12 residues. CDR3 coding DNA: TGTGCCAGCAGTTCACAGGGGGTCGAGCAGTACTTC. Protein sequence: CASSSQGVEQYF.

The chain joins TRBV2 to TRBJ2-7; no clear D gene. Trimming shortened V by 4 bases and J by 0 bases, and 7 bases separated the two germline ends. Per germline, CDR1 SNHLY and CDR2 FYNNEI. This CDR3 is 13 amino acids long. The CDR3 DNA reads TGTGCCAGCAGTGGTATCCTCTCCTACGAGCAGTACTTC. Protein sequence: CASSGILSYEQYF. The whole variable domain, filled in from reference TRBV2 and TRBJ2-7, reads EPEVTQTPSHQVTQMGQEVILRCVPISNHLYFYWYRQILGQKVEFLVSFYNNEISEKSEIFDDQFSVERPDGSNFTLKIRSTKLEDSAMYFCASSGILSYEQYFGPGTRLTVT.

The genes are TRBV12-3 or TRBV12-4 and TRBJ2-7; D gene unclear. Trimming shortened V by 2 bases and J by 2 bases, and 7 bases separated the two germline ends. The CDR3 length is 13 residues. CDR3 sequence: CASSLHRTYEQYF. CDR3 bases: TGTGCCAGCAGTTTACACAGAACCTACGAGCAGTACTTC.

The V call is TRBV9, the J call TRBJ1-6; weak D call: TRBD1 (5 bases). The CDR3 is 15 residues long. Trimming left V 3 bases short and J 1 base short, with 8 bases between. The germline V gene encodes CDR1 SGDLS and CDR2 YYNGEE. The CDR3 loop reads CASSEGISYNSPLHF. The CDR3 bases are TGTGCCAGCAGCGAGGGGATTTCCTATAATTCACCCCTCCACTTT.

The gene calls are TRBV5-6 and TRBJ2-4, with 8 bases aligning to TRBD2. Germline CDR1 SGHDT, CDR2 YYEEEE. The CDR3 covers 15 residues. The junction had 20 bases not matched to a gene; V was cut back by 6 bases and J by 15 bases. The CDR3 reads CASTTARDGRGHWYF. The CDR3 DNA reads as TGTGCCAGCACTACTGCGAGGGACGGGAGGGGACATTGGTACTTC.

The gene calls are TRBV4-1 and TRBJ1-1, with a tentative D call TRBD1 (6 bases). This CDR3 comprises 14 residues. Trimming shortened V by 4 bases and J by 1 base, and 10 bases separated the two germline ends. CDR1 MGHRA and CDR2 YSYEKL come from the germline V gene. CDR3 amino acids: CASSPPGQNTEAFF. The CDR3 DNA reads as TGCGCCAGCAGCCCTCCGGGACAGAACACTGAAGCTTTCTTT.

This clone has more than one count but fewer than ten. DNA of the CDR3: TGTGCCAGCAGCTCTAGCGGGGTATACGAGCAGTACTTC. This translates into CASSSSGVYEQYF. The genes are TRBV6-6 and TRBJ2-7; 9 nucleotides align to TRBD2. Germline loops: CDR1 MNHNY, CDR2 SVGAGI (reference sequence). The trim removed 6 bases at V and 4 bases at J, leaving 4 bases unmatched. The CDR3 covers 13 residues.

This clone is a singleton in its sample. The genes are TRBV9 and TRBJ2-1; 9 bases match TRBD1. The germline V gene encodes CDR1 SGDLS and CDR2 YYNGEE. Germline trimming cut 3 bases from V and 7 bases from J; bases unmatched to any gene: 11. The CDR3 extends over 16 amino acids. CDR3 amino acids: CASSEPGQGSWNEQFF. In DNA, the CDR3 is TGTGCCAGCAGCGAACCGGGACAGGGCTCGTGGAATGAGCAGTTCTTC.

The sample holds one count of this clone. V and J are TRBV4-1 and TRBJ1-2; TRBD1 matches 7 bases. This CDR3 is built from 15 residues. Germline values: CDR1 MGHRA, CDR2 YSYEKL. J gave up 3 bases and V 1 base, and 5 bases lay outside the gene matches. The CDR3 DNA sequence: TGCGCCAGCAGCCAAGGGGACAGCCCTCACTATGGCTACACCTTC. Protein product: CASSQGDSPHYGYTF.

The chain links TRBV20-1 to TRBJ1-3; D call uncertain. Germline V gene data show CDR1 as DFQATT and CDR2 as SNEGSKA (reference sequence). CDR3 length: 11 residues. Trimming took 2 bases from V and 4 from J, leaving 3 bases between them. As DNA, the CDR3 is TGCAGTGCTAGAACAGGAAACACCATATATTTT. Its translation: CSARTGNTIYF.

In DNA form, the CDR3 reads TGCAGTGCTAGTGGCGGGGACCAAAACATTCAGTACTTC. It encodes CSASGGDQNIQYF. The chain uses TRBV20-1 and TRBJ2-4; maybe TRBD2 (6 bases). Germline CDR1 is DFQATT and CDR2 is SNEGSKA (reference sequence). Trimming took off 3 bases at V and 5 bases at J, with 11 bases between the two ends. The CDR3 spans 13 residues.

CDR3 coding DNA: TGCGCCAGCAGCGAACCCGGGACAGGGTATGGCTACACCTTC. Translated: CASSEPGTGYGYTF. The rearrangement uses TRBV5-1 and TRBJ1-2, with 9 positions matching TRBD1. V dropped 4 bases and J dropped 5; count of bases not matched to a gene: 6. The CDR3 sequence is 14 residues long. Germline-derived CDR1 and CDR2 are SGHRS and YFSETQ.